This T cell receptor (beta chain) was sequenced in a study of patients and donors after allogeneic stem cell transplantation. TCRdb reprocessed the RT-PCR reads via MiXCR and lists one record per CDR3 protein. The sample lists roughly 940,000 distinct CDR3 sequences, about a sixth seen once, with around 6% in the top ten. V dropped 2 bases and J dropped 0 bases, with 13 bases sitting between them. The CDR3 totals 16 residues. Per germline, CDR1 MRHNA and CDR2 SNTAGT. The receptor was derived from a human donor who was either an allogeneic HSCT recipient or a stem cell or donor lymphocyte infusion donor (not recorded which). It is not recorded whose cells these are; they may come from a transplant donor. Sequencing was done on a sample of blood, either unsorted or a sorted T cell fraction (not recorded which). The gene calls are TRBV6-4 and TRBJ1-1; a possible D gene is TRBD1 (5 bases). The CDR3 protein is CASSDPGRYMNTEAFF. CDR3 DNA sequence: TGTGCCAGCAGTGACCCGGGACGCTACATGAACACTGAAGCTTTCTTT.